This TCR beta chain was identified during a study of T cells in tumors after PD-1 blockade. Study-wide background: Peripheral blood samples averaged about 33,000 unique clonotypes and some 100,000 templates.

Tumor or blood genomic DNA was sequenced, with inputs of roughly 616 ng to 6,004 ng. CDR1 is WNHNN and CDR2 is SYGVQD in the germline V gene (reference sequence). After removal of 1 base from V and 4 bases from J, the junction contained 9 bases not matched to a gene. The CDR3 extends over 16 amino acids. Of note for this clone: Antigen unknown.

Notes on the study in general: Some novel exhausted tumor clones appeared in pre-treatment blood, suggesting peripheral recruitment.

Repertoires were generated with immunoSEQ multiplex PCR, while TCRdb's copy carries only in-frame clones and drops some. Of about 19,000 clones in the sample, 81% were seen once. The clonotype comes from a human donor with advanced basal cell or squamous cell carcinoma (not recorded which). The chain carries TRBV10-1 and TRBJ1-1, with TRBD1 matching over 7 bases. The source material was PBMCs, sampled after anti-PD-1 therapy. The DNA of the CDR3 is TGCGCCAGCAGTGAGTGTAGGGGGCTGGTTGGCACTGAAGCTTTCTTT. Protein product: CASSECRGLVGTEAFF.